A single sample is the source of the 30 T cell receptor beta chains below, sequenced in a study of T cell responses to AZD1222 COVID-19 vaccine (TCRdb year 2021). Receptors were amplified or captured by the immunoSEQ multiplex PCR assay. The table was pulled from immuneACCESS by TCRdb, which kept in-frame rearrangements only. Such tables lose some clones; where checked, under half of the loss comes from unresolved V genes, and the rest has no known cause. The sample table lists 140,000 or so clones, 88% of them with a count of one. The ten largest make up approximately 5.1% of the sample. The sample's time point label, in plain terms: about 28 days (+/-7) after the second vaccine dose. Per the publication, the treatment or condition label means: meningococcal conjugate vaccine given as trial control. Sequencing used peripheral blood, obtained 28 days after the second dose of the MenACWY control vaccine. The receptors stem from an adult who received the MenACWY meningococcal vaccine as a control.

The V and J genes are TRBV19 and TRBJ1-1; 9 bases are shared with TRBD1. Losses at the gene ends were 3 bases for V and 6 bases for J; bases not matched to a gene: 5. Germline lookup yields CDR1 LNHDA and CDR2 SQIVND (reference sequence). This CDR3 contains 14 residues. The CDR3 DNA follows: TGTGCCAGTAGTATCGGACAGGGGCGGGCTGAAGCTTTCTTT. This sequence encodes CASSIGQGRAEAFF.

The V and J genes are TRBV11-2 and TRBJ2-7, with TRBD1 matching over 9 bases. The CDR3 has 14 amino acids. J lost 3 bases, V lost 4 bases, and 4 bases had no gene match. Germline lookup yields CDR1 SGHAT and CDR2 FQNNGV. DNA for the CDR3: TGTGCCAGCAGCTCCGGACAGGGGAGCTACGAGCAGTACTTC. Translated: CASSSGQGSYEQYF.

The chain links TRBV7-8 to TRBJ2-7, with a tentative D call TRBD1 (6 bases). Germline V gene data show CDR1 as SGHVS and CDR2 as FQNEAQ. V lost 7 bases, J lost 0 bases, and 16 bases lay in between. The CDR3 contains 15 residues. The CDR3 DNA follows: TGTGCCAGCACTCAATTACAGGGTCCCTCCTACGAGCAGTACTTC. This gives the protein CASTQLQGPSYEQYF. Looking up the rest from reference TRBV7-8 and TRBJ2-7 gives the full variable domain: GAGVSQSPRYKVAKRGQDVALRCDPISGHVSLFWYQQALGQGPEFLTYFQNEAQLDKSGLPSDRFFAERPEGSVSTLKIQRTQQEDSAVYLCASTQLQGPSYEQYFGPGTRLTVT.

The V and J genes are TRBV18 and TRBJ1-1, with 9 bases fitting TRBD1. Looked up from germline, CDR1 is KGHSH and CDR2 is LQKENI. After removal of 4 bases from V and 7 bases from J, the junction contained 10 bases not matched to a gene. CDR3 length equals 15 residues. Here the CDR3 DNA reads TGTGCCAGCTCACGAGGGATGGGACAGGGTTTTGAAGCTTTCTTT. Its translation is CASSRGMGQGFEAFF.

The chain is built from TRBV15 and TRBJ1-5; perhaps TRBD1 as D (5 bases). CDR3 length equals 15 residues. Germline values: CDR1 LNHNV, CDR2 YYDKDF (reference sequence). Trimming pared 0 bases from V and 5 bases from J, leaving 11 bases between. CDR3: CATSRDPAQDQPQHF. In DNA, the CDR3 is TGTGCCACCAGCAGAGATCCGGCACAGGATCAGCCCCAGCATTTT.

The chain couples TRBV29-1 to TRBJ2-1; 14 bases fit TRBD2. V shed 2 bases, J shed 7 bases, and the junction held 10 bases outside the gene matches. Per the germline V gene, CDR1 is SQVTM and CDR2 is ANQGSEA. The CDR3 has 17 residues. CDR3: CSVELLTSGRGLNEQFF. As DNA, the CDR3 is TGCAGCGTTGAACTTCTGACTAGCGGGAGGGGGTTAAATGAGCAGTTCTTC.

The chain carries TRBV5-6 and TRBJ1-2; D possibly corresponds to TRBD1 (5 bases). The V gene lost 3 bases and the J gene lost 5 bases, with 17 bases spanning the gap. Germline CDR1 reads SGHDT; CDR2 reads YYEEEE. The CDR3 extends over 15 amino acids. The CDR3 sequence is CASSWGSAVAYGYTF. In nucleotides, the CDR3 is TGTGCCAGCAGCTGGGGGTCGGCGGTGGCGTATGGCTACACCTTC.

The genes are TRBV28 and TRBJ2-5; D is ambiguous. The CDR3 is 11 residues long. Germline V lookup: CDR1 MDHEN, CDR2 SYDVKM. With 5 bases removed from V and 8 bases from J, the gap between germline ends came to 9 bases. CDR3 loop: CASSPSGTQYF. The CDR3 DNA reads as TGTGCCAGCAGTCCCTCGGGCACCCAGTACTTC.

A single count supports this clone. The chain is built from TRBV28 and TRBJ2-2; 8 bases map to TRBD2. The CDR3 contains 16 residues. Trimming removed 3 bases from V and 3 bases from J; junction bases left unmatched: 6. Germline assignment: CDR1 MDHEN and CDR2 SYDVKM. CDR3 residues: CASSFSPGRDTGELFF. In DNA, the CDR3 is TGTGCCAGCAGTTTCTCCCCCGGGAGGGACACCGGGGAGCTGTTTTTT. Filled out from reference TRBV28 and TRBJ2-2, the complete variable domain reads DVKVTQSSRYLVKRTGEKVFLECVQDMDHENMFWYRQDPGLGLRLIYFSYDVKMKEKGDIPEGYSVSREKKERFSLILESASTNQTSMYLCASSFSPGRDTGELFFGEGSRLTVL.

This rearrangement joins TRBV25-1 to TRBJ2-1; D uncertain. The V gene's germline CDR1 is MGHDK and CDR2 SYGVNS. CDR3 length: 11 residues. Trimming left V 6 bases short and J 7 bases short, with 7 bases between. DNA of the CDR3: TGTGCCAGCAGGACTGTGAATGAGCAGTTCTTC. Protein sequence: CASRTVNEQFF.

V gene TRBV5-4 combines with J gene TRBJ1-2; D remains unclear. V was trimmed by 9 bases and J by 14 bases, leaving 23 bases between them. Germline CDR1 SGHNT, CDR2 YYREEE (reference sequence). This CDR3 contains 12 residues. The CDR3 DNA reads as TGTGCCACCCACCTTCGGGGTGGGGAGCAGACCTTC. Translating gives CATHLRGGEQTF.

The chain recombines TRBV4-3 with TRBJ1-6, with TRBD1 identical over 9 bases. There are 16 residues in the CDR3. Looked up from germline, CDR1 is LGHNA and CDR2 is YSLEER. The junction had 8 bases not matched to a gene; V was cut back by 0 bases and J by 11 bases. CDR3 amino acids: CASSQESGTGLAPLHF. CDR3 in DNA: TGCGCCAGCAGCCAAGAGTCTGGGACAGGGCTGGCACCCCTCCACTTT.

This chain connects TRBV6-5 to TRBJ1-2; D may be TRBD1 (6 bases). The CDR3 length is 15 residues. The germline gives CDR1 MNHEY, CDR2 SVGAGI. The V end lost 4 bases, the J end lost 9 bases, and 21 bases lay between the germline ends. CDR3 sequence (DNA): TGTGCCAGCAGTTCCCAGGGGAGGGACTTTGGCAGCTACACCTTC. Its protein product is CASSSQGRDFGSYTF.

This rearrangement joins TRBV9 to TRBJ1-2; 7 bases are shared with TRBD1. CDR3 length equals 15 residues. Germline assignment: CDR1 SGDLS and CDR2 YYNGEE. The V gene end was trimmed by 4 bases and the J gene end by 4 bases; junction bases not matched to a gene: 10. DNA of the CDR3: TGTGCCAGCAGCCTAAGACAGGGATCTCTCTATGGCTACACCTTC. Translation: CASSLRQGSLYGYTF.

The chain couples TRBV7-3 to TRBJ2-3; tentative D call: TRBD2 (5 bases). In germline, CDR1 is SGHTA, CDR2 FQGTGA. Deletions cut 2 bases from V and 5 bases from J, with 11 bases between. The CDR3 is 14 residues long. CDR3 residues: CASSLAGGLDTQYF. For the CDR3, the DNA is TGTGCCAGCAGCTTAGCGGGTGGGTTAGATACGCAGTATTTT.

CDR3: CASSLTGGYEQYF. CDR3 nucleotides: TGTGCCAGCAGCCTAACAGGGGGGTACGAGCAGTACTTC. The chain carries TRBV7-2 and TRBJ2-7; TRBD1 agrees at 8 bases. Germline V lookup: CDR1 SGHTA, CDR2 FQGNSA. Trimming removed 5 bases from V and 4 bases from J; junction bases left unmatched: 4. The CDR3 consists of 13 residues.

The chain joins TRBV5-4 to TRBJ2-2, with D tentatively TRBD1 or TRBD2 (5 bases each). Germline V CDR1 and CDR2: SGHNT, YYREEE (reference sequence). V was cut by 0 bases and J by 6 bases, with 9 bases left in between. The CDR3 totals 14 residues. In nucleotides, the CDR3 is TGTGCCAGCAGCTTGGGATGGGACGCCGGGGAGCTGTTTTTT. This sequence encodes CASSLGWDAGELFF.

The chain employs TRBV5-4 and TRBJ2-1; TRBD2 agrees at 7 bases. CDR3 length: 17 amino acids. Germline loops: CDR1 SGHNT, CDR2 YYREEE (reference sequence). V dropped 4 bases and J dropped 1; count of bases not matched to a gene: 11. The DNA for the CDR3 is TGTGCCAGCAGCAGTATGGCGGGAGACCGTTCCTACAATGAGCAGTTCTTC. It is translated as CASSSMAGDRSYNEQFF.

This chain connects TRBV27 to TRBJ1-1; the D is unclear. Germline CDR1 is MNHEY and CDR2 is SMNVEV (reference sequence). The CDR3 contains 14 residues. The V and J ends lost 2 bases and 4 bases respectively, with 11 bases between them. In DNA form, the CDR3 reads TGTGCCAGCAGTTTAAGGATCACGGCCACTGAAGCTTTCTTT. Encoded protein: CASSLRITATEAFF.

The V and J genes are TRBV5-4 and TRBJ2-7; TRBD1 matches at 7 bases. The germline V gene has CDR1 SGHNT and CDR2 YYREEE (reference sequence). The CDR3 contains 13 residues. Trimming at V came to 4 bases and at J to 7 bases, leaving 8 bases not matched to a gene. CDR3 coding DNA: TGTGCCAGCAGCACTGACCCAGGGGGAGAGCAGTACTTC. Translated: CASSTDPGGEQYF.

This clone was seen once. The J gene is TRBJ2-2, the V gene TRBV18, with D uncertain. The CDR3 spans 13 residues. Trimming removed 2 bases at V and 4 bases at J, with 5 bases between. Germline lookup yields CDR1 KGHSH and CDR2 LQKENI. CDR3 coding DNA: TGTGCCAGCTCACCAATGAGCACCGGGGAGCTGTTTTTT. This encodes CASSPMSTGELFF.

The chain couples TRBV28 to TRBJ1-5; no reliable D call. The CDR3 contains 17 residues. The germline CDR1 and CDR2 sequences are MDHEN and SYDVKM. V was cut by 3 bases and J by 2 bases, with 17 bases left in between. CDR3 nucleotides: TGTGCCAGCAGTTTCAGATTCAGAGCGGGAGGCAATCAGCCCCAGCATTTT. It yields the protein CASSFRFRAGGNQPQHF.

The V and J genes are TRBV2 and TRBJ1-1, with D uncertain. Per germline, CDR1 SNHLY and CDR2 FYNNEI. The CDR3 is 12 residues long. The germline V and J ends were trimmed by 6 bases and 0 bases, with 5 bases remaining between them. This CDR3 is CASRRMNTEAFF. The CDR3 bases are TGTGCCAGCAGGAGGATGAACACTGAAGCTTTCTTT.

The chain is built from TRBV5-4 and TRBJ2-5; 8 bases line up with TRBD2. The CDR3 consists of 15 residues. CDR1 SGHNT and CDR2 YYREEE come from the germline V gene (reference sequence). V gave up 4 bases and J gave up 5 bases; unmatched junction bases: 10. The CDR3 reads CASSPTGGAGETQYF. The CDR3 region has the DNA TGTGCCAGCAGCCCGACCGGGGGGGCCGGGGAGACCCAGTACTTC.

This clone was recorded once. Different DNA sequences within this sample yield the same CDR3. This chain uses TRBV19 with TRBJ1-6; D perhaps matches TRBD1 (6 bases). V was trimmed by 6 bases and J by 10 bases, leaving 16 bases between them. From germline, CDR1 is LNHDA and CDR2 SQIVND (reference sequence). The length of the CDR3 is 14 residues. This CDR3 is CASRRGAFGSPLHF. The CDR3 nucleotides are TGTGCCAGTAGAAGGGGGGCCTTTGGATCACCCCTCCACTTT.

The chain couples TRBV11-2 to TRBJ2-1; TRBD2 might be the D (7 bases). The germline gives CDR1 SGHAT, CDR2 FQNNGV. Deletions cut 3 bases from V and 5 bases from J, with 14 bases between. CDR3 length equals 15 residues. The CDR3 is CASSFGGLGDNEQFF. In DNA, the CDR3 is TGTGCCAGCAGCTTCGGGGGGCTTGGGGACAATGAGCAGTTCTTC.

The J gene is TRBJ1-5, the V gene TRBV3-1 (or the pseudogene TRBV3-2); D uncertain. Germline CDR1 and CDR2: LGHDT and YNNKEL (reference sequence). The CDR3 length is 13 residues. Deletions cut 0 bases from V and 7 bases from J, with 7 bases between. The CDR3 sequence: CASSQDRYQPQHF. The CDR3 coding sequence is TGTGCCAGCAGCCAAGATCGGTACCAGCCCCAGCATTTT.

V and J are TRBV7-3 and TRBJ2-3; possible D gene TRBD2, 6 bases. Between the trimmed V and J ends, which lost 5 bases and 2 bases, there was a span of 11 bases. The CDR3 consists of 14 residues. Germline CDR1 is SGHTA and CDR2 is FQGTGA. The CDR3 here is CASSPRRDTDTQYF. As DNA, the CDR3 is TGTGCCAGCAGCCCCCGGCGGGACACAGATACGCAGTATTTT.

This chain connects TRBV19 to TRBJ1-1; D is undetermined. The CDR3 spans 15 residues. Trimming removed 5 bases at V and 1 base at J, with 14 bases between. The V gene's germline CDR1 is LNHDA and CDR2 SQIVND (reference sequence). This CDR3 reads CASSPSARGNTEAFF. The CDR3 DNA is TGTGCCAGTAGTCCGAGCGCCCGGGGGAACACTGAAGCTTTCTTT.

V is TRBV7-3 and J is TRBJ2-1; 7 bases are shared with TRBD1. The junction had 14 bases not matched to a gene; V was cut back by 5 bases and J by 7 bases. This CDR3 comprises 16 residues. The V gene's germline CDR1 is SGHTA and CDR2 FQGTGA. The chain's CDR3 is CASSLRSGTDGNEQFF. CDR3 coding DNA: TGTGCCAGCAGCCTGCGTTCCGGGACAGACGGTAATGAGCAGTTCTTC.